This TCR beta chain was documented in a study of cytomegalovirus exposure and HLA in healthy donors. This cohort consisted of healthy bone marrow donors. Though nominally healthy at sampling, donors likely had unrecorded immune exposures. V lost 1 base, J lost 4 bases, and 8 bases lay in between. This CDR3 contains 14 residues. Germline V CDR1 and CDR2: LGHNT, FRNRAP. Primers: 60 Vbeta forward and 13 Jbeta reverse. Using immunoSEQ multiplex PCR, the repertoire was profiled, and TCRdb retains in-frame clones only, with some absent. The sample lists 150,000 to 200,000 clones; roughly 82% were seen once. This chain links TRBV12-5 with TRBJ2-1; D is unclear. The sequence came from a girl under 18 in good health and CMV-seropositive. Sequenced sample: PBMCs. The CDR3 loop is CASGLERRYNEQFF. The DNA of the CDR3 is TGTGCTAGTGGTTTGGAAAGGCGGTACAATGAGCAGTTCTTC.